One sample yielded the 26 T cell receptor beta chains listed below, sequenced in a study of identical twins. TCRdb reprocessed the 5' RACE reads via MiXCR and lists one record per CDR3 protein. Here the sample spans 200,000 to 250,000 distinct CDR3 sequences, over 5% being singletons. The same data also went into a second study, on T cells expressing NK-cell markers.

Material for sequencing was CD8+ T cells sorted from blood. These TCRs come from a woman between 18 and 29 years old in good health.

There are a few counts of this clonotype. The V and J genes are TRBV6-5 and TRBJ2-5; a weak D match, TRBD2 (6 bases). The germline V gene has CDR1 MNHEY and CDR2 SVGAGI. V lost 0 bases, J lost 2 bases, and 10 bases lay in between. CDR3 length equals 15 residues. CDR3 DNA sequence: TGTGCCAGCAGTTACTCGGTGAGCGGGCAAGAGACCCAGTACTTC. Translation: CASSYSVSGQETQYF.

This rearrangement joins TRBV20-1 to TRBJ1-2; D might be TRBD1 (5 bases). Trimming left V 3 bases short and J 2 bases short, with 13 bases between. The CDR3 covers 14 residues. The germline V gene has CDR1 DFQATT and CDR2 SNEGSKA (reference sequence). DNA of the CDR3: TGCAGTGCTAGGGAAACAGGTCTAAACTATGGCTACACCTTC. Protein: CSARETGLNYGYTF.

The chain employs TRBV7-2 and TRBJ2-5; D is possibly TRBD1 (5 bases). CDR1 and CDR2 from the germline V gene are SGHTA and FQGNSA. The V end lost 5 bases, the J end lost 2 bases, and 15 bases lay between the germline ends. The CDR3 covers 15 residues. The CDR3 DNA reads as TGTGCCAGCAGCAGTCCGACCCAGGGACAAGAGACCCAGTACTTC. It codes for CASSSPTQGQETQYF.

The V call is TRBV27, the J call TRBJ1-6; 7 bases fit TRBD1. This CDR3 has 15 amino acids. In germline, CDR1 is MNHEY, CDR2 SMNVEV (reference sequence). V lost 3 bases, J lost 7 bases, and 6 bases stayed unmatched. In nucleotides, the CDR3 is TGTGCCAGCAGTTTGTACAGGGGCGGCAATTCACCCCTCCACTTT. This encodes CASSLYRGGNSPLHF.

This clonotype was picked up many times. This CDR3 reads CASSQDPVSTDTQYF. The CDR3 coding sequence is TGCGCCAGCAGCCAAGATCCGGTTAGCACAGATACGCAGTATTTT. This sequence joins TRBV4-3 and TRBJ2-3; D is undetermined. The length of the CDR3 is 15 residues. CDR1 is LGHNA, CDR2 YSLEER, per germline. Trimming removed 0 bases at V and 0 bases at J, with 7 bases between.

This clonotype was detected a few times. The rearrangement links TRBV2 to TRBJ2-1; D is undetermined. The V end lost 3 bases, the J end lost 9 bases, and 18 bases lay between the germline ends. Germline V gene data show CDR1 as SNHLY and CDR2 as FYNNEI. The CDR3 has 15 residues. The DNA for the CDR3 is TGTGCCAGCAGTGAGTCAAAGGGCCAACTGGGTGAGCAGTTCTTC. It codes for CASSESKGQLGEQFF.

This clonotype was detected ten times or more. The J gene is TRBJ2-7, the V gene TRBV29-1; D remains unclear. Germline CDR1 SQVTM, CDR2 ANQGSEA. The length of the CDR3 is 10 residues. Trimming removed 5 bases at V and 1 base at J, with 3 bases between. The CDR3 DNA follows: TGCAGCGTTTTTTCCTACGAGCAGTACTTC. Its translation is CSVFSYEQYF.

This chain connects TRBV14 to TRBJ2-1; D ambiguous. The CDR3 sequence is 14 residues long. Trimming cost V 1 base and J 2 bases, with 6 bases left between them. Looked up from germline, CDR1 is SGHDN and CDR2 is FVKESK. Here the CDR3 reads CASSQAGPYNEQFF. The CDR3 DNA follows: TGTGCCAGCAGCCAAGCGGGCCCCTACAATGAGCAGTTCTTC.

Many counts were recorded for this clonotype. The chain carries TRBV10-3 and TRBJ2-7; TRBD2 matches at 8 bases. Unmatched junction bases numbered 1, after V lost 2 bases and J lost 1 base. The CDR3 has 14 amino acids. Germline assignment: CDR1 ENHRY and CDR2 SYGVKD. CDR3 DNA sequence: TGTGCCATCAGTGAGGGACTAGCATCCTACGAGCAGTACTTC. Translated, it gives CAISEGLASYEQYF.

This clonotype was seen a few times. Here the CDR3 reads CASSEETSNEQFF. DNA of the CDR3: TGTGCCAGCAGTGAGGAGACTAGCAATGAGCAGTTCTTC. The J gene is TRBJ2-1, the V gene TRBV12-3 or TRBV12-4; tentative D call: TRBD2 (6 bases). This CDR3 has 13 amino acids. Trimming took 5 bases from V and 6 from J, leaving 11 bases between them.

The V gene is TRBV11-1, the J gene TRBJ2-7; 10 positions agree with TRBD1. The CDR3 is 18 amino acids. The germline V gene has CDR1 SGHAT and CDR2 FQDESV (reference sequence). Trimming at V came to 7 bases and at J to 3 bases, leaving 18 bases not matched to a gene. As DNA, the CDR3 is TGTGCCAGCACCAATGATGACAGGGGGCTCAGATTTAGCTACGAGCAGTACTTC. This codes for CASTNDDRGLRFSYEQYF.

This clonotype was seen ten or more times. This sequence joins TRBV12-3 or TRBV12-4 and TRBJ1-5; no definite D call. Trimming shortened V by 3 bases and J by 1 base, and 10 bases separated the two germline ends. The CDR3 is 15 amino acids. The CDR3 DNA follows: TGTGCCAGCAGTTTGTGGGGTAGGAGCAATCAGCCCCAGCATTTT. As protein: CASSLWGRSNQPQHF.

This clonotype has a count of ten or more. The chain is built from TRBV7-8 and TRBJ2-1, with TRBD2 matching 7 bases. CDR1 and CDR2 from the germline V gene are SGHVS and FQNEAQ. The CDR3 length is 15 residues. V shed 1 base and J 2 bases; nucleotides not matched to a gene: 2. The chain's CDR3 is CASSLELAPYNEQFF. The CDR3 DNA is TGTGCCAGCAGCTTAGAACTAGCGCCCTACAATGAGCAGTTCTTC.

This clonotype was recorded many times. The chain combines TRBV12-3 or TRBV12-4 with TRBJ1-4, with D maybe TRBD1 (5 bases). The V gene lost 3 bases and the J gene lost 0 bases, with 11 bases spanning the gap. CDR3 length: 16 amino acids. CDR3 bases: TGTGCCAGCAGTTTGGGGCAGATTGCAACTAATGAAAAACTGTTTTTT. This encodes CASSLGQIATNEKLFF.

This chain connects TRBV19 to TRBJ2-7; TRBD1 matches 9 bases. The V segment lost 4 bases and the J segment 6 bases; nucleotides outside the gene matches: 7. Germline V gives CDR1 LNHDA, CDR2 SQIVND (reference sequence). This CDR3 comprises 14 residues. The CDR3 spells CASSTGQGQGEQYF. In nucleotides, the CDR3 is TGTGCCAGTAGTACCGGACAGGGGCAGGGCGAGCAGTACTTC.

The genes are TRBV6-5 and TRBJ2-2; D possibly corresponds to TRBD1 (5 bases). CDR1 is MNHEY, CDR2 SVGAGI, per germline. The CDR3 is 14 residues long. Trimming removed 4 bases at V and 4 bases at J, with 10 bases between. CDR3 nucleotides: TGTGCCAGCAGTTCTGGGGCGAGCACCGGGGAGCTGTTTTTT. It codes for CASSSGASTGELFF.

The rearrangement uses TRBV12-3 or TRBV12-4 and TRBJ2-2, with a possible D match to TRBD2 (6 bases). The CDR3 consists of 14 residues. Trimming stripped 8 bases from V and 1 base from J, with 11 bases between. CDR3 in amino acids: CASPSGLNTGELFF. The CDR3 DNA reads as TGTGCCAGCCCAAGCGGGTTGAACACCGGGGAGCTGTTTTTT.

V gene TRBV7-3 combines with J gene TRBJ2-1; D is tentatively TRBD1 or TRBD2 (6 bases each). V was shortened by 6 bases and J by 9 bases, with 9 bases between the two germline ends. Germline V gene data show CDR1 as SGHTA and CDR2 as FQGTGA. The CDR3 totals 11 residues. The CDR3 DNA reads TGTGCCAGCAGTAGGGGGGTTGAGCAGTTCTTC. Residues: CASSRGVEQFF. Full variable domain (remainder filled in from reference TRBV7-3 and TRBJ2-1): GAGVSQTPSNKVTEKGKYVELRCDPISGHTALYWYRQSLGQGPEFLIYFQGTGAADDSGLPNDRFFAVRPEGSVSTLKIQRTERGDSAVYLCASSRGVEQFFGPGTRLTVL.

This clonotype was counted at least ten times. The rearrangement uses TRBV5-6 and TRBJ2-1; D is possibly TRBD1 (5 bases). This CDR3 has 15 residues. V gave up 0 bases and J gave up 2 bases, with 9 bases separating them. The germline CDR1 and CDR2 sequences are SGHDT and YYEEEE. Here the CDR3 reads CASSLATGPYNEQFF. The CDR3 DNA is TGTGCCAGCAGCTTGGCCACAGGCCCCTACAATGAGCAGTTCTTC.

The J gene is TRBJ2-7, the V gene TRBV6-1; TRBD2 aligns across 12 bases. This CDR3 is built from 16 residues. After removal of 4 bases from V and 2 bases from J, the junction contained 6 bases not matched to a gene. CDR1 MNHNS and CDR2 SASEGT come from the germline V gene. This CDR3 is CASSGLAGEGTYEQYF. CDR3 nucleotide sequence: TGTGCCAGCAGTGGACTAGCGGGAGAGGGCACCTACGAGCAGTACTTC.

This clonotype was counted many times. CDR3 region: CASSFGWGELFF. The CDR3 nucleotides read TGTGCCAGCAGCTTCGGTTGGGGGGAGCTGTTTTTT. V gene TRBV5-6 combines with J gene TRBJ2-2; D remains unclear. This CDR3 is 12 amino acids long. Looked up from germline, CDR1 is SGHDT and CDR2 is YYEEEE. The V end lost 2 bases, the J end lost 8 bases, and 7 bases lay between the germline ends.

The CDR3 coding sequence is TGTGCCAGCAGCCCCCCATCCGAAAAACTGTTTTTT. This translates into CASSPPSEKLFF. This chain links TRBV6-5 with TRBJ1-4; no reliable D call. The CDR3 has 12 residues. CDR1 MNHEY and CDR2 SVGAGI come from the germline V gene. The V end was cut by 6 bases, the J end by 8 bases, with 10 bases between.

This clonotype was observed at least ten times. The chain joins TRBV4-2 to TRBJ2-2, with a tentative D call TRBD2 (5 bases). Germline V gene data show CDR1 as LGHNA and CDR2 as YNFKEQ. V was pared by 4 bases and J by 3 bases, with 9 bases between. There are 14 residues in the CDR3. CDR3 coding DNA: TGTGCCAGCAGCCCCGGGGTGGACACCGGGGAGCTGTTTTTT. Residues: CASSPGVDTGELFF.

This clonotype was observed a handful of times. V usage is TRBV7-9 and J usage is TRBJ1-1; no firm D call. The CDR3 is 15 amino acids. The germline V gene has CDR1 SEHNR and CDR2 FQNEAQ (reference sequence). Trimming took 1 base from V and 6 from J, leaving 15 bases between them. The CDR3, as DNA: TGTGCCAGCAGCTTAGGCACGGGCCGATGGTCTGAAGCTTTCTTT. Protein: CASSLGTGRWSEAFF. The entire variable domain, with the rest obtained from reference TRBV7-9 and TRBJ1-1, is as follows: DTGVSQNPRHKITKRGQNVTFRCDPISEHNRLYWYRQTLGQGPEFLTYFQNEAQLEKSRLLSDRFSAERPKGSFSTLEIQRTEQGDSAMYLCASSLGTGRWSEAFFGQGTRLTVV.

The V call is TRBV6-1, the J call TRBJ2-3, with TRBD2 matching over 7 bases. Per the germline V gene, CDR1 is MNHNS and CDR2 is SASEGT. With V trimmed by 6 bases and J by 2 bases, 5 bases remained unmatched. The CDR3 covers 14 residues. The CDR3 is CASSSREDTDTQYF. Here the CDR3 DNA reads TGTGCCAGCAGCTCCCGGGAGGACACAGATACGCAGTATTTT.

This clonotype came up many times. This chain links TRBV5-1 with TRBJ1-5, with TRBD1 matching 10 bases. Germline CDR1 is SGHRS and CDR2 is YFSETQ. The CDR3 consists of 17 residues. V lost 1 base, J lost 7 bases, and 11 bases stayed unmatched. This chain's CDR3 is CASSLLPRDRGIQPQHF. The CDR3 nucleotides are TGCGCCAGCAGCTTGTTACCCCGGGACAGGGGTATACAGCCCCAGCATTTT.